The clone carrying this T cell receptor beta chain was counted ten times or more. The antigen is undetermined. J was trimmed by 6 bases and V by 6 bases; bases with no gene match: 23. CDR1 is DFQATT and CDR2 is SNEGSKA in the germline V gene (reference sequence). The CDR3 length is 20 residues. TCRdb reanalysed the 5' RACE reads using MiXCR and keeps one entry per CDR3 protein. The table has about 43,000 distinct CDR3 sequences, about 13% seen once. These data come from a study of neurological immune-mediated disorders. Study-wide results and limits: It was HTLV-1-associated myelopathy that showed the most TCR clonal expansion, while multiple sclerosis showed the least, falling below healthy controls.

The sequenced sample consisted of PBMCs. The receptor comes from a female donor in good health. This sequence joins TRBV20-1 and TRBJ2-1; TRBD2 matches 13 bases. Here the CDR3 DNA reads TGCAGTGCCCGAAGCCCTCCCGGACTAGCGGGAGTTGCGCGAGCCAATGAGCAGTTCTTC. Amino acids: CSARSPPGLAGVARANEQFF.